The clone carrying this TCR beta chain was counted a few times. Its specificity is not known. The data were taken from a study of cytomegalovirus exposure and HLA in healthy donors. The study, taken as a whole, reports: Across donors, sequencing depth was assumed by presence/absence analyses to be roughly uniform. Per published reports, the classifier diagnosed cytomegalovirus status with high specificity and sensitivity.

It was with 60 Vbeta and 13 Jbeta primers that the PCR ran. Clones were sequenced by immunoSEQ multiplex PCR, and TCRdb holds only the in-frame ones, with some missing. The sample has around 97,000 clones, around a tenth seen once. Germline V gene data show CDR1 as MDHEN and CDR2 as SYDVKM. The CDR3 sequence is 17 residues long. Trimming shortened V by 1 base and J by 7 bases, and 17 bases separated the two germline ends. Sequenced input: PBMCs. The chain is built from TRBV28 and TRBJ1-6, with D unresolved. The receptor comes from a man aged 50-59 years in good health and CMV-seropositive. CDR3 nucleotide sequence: TGTGCCAGCAGTTTATCAGTAGCCGCGTCCTCCAATTCACCCCTCCACTTT. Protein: CASSLSVAASSNSPLHF.